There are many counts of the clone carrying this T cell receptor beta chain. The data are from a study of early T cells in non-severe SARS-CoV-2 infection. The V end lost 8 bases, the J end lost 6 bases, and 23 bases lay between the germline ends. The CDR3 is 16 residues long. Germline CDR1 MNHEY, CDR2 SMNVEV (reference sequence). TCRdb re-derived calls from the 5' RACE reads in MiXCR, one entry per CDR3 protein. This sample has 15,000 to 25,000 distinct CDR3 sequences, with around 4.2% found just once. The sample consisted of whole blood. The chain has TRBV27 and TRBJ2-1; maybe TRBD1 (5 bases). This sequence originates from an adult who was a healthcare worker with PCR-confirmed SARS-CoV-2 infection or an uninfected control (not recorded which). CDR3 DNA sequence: TGTGCCAGCGCCGTTTTGCGAGACAGCCTCGTCAATGAGCAGTTCTTC. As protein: CASAVLRDSLVNEQFF.